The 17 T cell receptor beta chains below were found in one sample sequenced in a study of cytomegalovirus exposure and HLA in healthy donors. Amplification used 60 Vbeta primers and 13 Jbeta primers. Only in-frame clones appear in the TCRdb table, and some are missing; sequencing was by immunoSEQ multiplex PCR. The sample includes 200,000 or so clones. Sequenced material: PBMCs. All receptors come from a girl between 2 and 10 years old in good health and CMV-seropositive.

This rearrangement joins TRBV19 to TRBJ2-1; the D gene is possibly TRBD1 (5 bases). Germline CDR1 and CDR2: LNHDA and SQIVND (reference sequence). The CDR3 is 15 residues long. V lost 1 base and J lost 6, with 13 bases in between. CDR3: CASSIGWVGANEQFF. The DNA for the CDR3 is TGTGCCAGTAGTATAGGGTGGGTAGGGGCCAATGAGCAGTTCTTC.

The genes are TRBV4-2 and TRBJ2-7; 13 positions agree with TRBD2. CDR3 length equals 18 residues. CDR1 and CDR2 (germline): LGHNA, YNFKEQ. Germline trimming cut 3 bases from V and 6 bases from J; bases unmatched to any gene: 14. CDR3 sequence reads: CASSHNRDAGLAGREQYF. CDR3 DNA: TGTGCCAGCAGCCATAACAGGGACGCGGGACTAGCGGGACGCGAGCAGTACTTC.

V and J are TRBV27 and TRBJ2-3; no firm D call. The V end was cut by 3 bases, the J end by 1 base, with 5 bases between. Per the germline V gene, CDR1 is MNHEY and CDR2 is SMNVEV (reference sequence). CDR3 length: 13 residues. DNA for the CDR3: TGTGCCAGCAGTTTTCTAGGCACAGATACGCAGTATTTT. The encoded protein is CASSFLGTDTQYF.

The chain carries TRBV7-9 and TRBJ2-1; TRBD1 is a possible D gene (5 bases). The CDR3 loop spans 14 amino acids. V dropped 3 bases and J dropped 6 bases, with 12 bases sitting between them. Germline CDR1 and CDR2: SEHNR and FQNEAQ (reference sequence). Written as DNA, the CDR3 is TGTGCCAGCAGCTTGACAAGGGGATTCAATGAGCAGTTCTTC. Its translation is CASSLTRGFNEQFF.

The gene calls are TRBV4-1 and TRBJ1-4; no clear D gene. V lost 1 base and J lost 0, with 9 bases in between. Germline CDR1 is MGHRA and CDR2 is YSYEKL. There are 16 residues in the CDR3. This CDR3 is CASSQVLGATNEKLFF. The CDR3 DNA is TGCGCCAGCAGCCAAGTCCTAGGCGCAACTAATGAAAAACTGTTTTTT.

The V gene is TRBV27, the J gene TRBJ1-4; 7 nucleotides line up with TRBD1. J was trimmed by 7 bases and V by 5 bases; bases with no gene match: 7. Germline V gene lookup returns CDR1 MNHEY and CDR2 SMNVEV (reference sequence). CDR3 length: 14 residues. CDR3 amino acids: CASSAWDSGEKLFF. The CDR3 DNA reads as TGTGCCAGCAGTGCCTGGGACAGTGGTGAAAAACTGTTTTTT.

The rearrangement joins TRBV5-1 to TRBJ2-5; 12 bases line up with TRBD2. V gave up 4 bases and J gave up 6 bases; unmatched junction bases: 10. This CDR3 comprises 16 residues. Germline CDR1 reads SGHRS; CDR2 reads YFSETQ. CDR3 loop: CASSRQTSGSAKTQYF. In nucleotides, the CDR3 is TGCGCCAGCAGCCGACAGACTAGCGGGAGCGCCAAGACCCAGTACTTC. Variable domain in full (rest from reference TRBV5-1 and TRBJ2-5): KAGVTQTPRYLIKTRGQQVTLSCSPISGHRSVSWYQQTPGQGLQFLFEYFSETQRNKGNFPGRFSGRQFSNSRSEMNVSTLELGDSALYLCASSRQTSGSAKTQYFGPGTRLLVL.

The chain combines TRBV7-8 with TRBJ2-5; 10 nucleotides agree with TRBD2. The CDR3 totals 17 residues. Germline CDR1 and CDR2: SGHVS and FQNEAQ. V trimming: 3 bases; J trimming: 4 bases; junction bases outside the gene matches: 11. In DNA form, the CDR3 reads TGTGCCAGCAGCTTCGTGACTAGCGGGCTGGGAGGAGAGACCCAGTACTTC. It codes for CASSFVTSGLGGETQYF. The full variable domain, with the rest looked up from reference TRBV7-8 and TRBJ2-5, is GAGVSQSPRYKVAKRGQDVALRCDPISGHVSLFWYQQALGQGPEFLTYFQNEAQLDKSGLPSDRFFAERPEGSVSTLKIQRTQQEDSAVYLCASSFVTSGLGGETQYFGPGTRLLVL.

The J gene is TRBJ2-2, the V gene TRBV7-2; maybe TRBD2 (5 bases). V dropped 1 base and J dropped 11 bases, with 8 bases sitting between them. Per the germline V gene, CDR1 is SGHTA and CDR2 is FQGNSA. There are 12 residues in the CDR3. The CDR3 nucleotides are TGTGCCAGCAGCTTAGAGGGAGACGAGCTGTTTTTT. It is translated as CASSLEGDELFF.

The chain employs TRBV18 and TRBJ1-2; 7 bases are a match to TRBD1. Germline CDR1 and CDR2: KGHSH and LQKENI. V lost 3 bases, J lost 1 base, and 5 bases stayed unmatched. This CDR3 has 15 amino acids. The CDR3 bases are TGTGCCAGCTCACCTCTCGGACAGGATAACTATGGCTACACCTTC. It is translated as CASSPLGQDNYGYTF.

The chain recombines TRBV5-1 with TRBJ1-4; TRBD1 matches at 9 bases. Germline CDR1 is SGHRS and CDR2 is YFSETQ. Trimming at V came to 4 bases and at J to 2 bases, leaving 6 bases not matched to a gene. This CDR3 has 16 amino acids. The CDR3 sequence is CASSLDRGFTNEKLFF. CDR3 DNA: TGCGCCAGCAGCCTGGACAGGGGTTTTACTAATGAAAAACTGTTTTTT.

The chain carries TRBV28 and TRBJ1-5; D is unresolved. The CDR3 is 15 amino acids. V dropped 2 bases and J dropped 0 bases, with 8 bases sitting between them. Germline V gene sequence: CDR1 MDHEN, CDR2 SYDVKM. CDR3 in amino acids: CASSLRANSNQPQHF. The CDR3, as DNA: TGTGCCAGCAGTTTAAGAGCAAATAGCAATCAGCCCCAGCATTTT.

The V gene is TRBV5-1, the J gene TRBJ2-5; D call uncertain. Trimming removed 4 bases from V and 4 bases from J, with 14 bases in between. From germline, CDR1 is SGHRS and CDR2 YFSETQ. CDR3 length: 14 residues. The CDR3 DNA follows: TGCGCCAGCAGCCGATCGAGCGTCAGAGAGACCCAGTACTTC. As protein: CASSRSSVRETQYF.

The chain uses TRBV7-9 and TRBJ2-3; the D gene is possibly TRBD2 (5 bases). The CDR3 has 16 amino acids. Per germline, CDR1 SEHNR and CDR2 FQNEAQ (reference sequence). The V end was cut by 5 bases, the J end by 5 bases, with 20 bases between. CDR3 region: CASSARDHPRGDTQYF. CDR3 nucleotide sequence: TGTGCCAGCAGCGCAAGAGACCATCCCCGGGGAGATACGCAGTATTTT.

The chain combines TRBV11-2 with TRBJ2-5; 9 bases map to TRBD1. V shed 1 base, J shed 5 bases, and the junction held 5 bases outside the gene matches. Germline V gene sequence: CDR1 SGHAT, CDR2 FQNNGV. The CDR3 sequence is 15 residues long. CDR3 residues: CASSLVTGGRETQYF. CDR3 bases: TGTGCCAGCAGCTTAGTAACAGGGGGCCGGGAGACCCAGTACTTC.

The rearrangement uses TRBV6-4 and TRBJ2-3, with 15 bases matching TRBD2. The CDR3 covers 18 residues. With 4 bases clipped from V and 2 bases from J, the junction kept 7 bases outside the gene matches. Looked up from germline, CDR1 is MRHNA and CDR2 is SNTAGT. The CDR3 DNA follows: TGTGCCAGCAGTGGGGGACTAGCGGGAGGCCCAAACACAGATACGCAGTATTTT. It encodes CASSGGLAGGPNTDTQYF.

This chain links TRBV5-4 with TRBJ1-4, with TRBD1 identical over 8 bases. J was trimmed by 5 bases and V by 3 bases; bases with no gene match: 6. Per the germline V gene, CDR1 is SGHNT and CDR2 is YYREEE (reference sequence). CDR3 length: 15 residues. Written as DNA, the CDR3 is TGTGCCAGCAGCTCCGACAGGGGATGGAATGAAAAACTGTTTTTT. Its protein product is CASSSDRGWNEKLFF.